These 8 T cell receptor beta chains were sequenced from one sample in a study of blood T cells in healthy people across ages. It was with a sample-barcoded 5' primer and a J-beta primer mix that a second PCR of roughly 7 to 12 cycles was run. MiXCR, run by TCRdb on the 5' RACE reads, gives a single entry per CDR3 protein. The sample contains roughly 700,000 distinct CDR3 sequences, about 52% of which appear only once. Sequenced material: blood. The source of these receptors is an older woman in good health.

CDR3: CASSFQTSGDYEQYF. The CDR3 DNA follows: TGTGCCAGCAGTTTCCAGACTAGCGGGGATTACGAGCAGTACTTC. The chain is built from TRBV12-3 or TRBV12-4 and TRBJ2-7, with 11 bases fitting TRBD2. This CDR3 contains 15 residues. Trimming at V came to 3 bases and at J to 4 bases, leaving 5 bases not matched to a gene.

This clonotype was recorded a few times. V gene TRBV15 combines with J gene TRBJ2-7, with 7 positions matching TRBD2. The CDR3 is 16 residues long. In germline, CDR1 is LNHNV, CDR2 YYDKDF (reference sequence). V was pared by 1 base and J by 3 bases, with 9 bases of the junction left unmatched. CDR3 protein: CATSRGVGREHYEQYF. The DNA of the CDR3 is TGTGCCACCAGCAGAGGCGTAGGGCGGGAGCACTACGAGCAGTACTTC.

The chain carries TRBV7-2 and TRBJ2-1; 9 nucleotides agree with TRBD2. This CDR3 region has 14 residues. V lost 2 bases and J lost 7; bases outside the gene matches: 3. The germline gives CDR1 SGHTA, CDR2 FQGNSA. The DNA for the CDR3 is TGTGCCAGCAGCTTACCAGCGGGAGGTAATGAGCAGTTCTTC. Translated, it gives CASSLPAGGNEQFF.

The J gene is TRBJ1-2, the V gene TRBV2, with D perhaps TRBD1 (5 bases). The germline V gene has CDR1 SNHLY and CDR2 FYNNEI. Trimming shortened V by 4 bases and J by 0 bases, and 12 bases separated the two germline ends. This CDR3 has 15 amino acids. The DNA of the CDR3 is TGTGCCAGCAGTGTTGACAGTACGCCTAACTATGGCTACACCTTC. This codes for CASSVDSTPNYGYTF. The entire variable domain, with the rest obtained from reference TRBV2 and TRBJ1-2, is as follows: EPEVTQTPSHQVTQMGQEVILRCVPISNHLYFYWYRQILGQKVEFLVSFYNNEISEKSEIFDDQFSVERPDGSNFTLKIRSTKLEDSAMYFCASSVDSTPNYGYTFGSGTRLTVV.

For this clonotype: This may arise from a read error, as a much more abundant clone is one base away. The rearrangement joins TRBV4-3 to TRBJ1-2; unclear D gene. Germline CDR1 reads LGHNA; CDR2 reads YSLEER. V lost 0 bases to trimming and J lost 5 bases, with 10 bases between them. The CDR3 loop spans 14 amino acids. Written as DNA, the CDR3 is TGCGCCAGCAGCCAAGATTCGTTTCGGTATGGCTACACCTTC. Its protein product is CASSQDSFRYGYTF.

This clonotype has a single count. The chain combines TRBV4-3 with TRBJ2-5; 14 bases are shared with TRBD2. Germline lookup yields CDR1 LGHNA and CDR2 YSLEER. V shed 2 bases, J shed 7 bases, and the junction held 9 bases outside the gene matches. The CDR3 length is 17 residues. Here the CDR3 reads CASSQLGLAGGGVTQYF. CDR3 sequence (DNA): TGCGCCAGCAGCCAACTCGGACTAGCGGGAGGAGGCGTGACCCAGTACTTC.

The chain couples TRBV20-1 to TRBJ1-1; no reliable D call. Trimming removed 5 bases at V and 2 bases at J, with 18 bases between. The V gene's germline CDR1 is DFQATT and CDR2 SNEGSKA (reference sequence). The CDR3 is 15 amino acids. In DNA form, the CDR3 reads TGCAGTGCTCCCGGGCCCCGGCGGTCCAACACTGAAGCTTTCTTT. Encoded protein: CSAPGPRRSNTEAFF.

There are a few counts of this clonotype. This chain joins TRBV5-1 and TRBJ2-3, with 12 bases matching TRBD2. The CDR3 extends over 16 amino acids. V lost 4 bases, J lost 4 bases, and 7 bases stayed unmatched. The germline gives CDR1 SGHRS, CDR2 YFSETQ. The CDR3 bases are TGCGCCAGCAGCGATAGACTAGCGGGAGCCCCAGATACGCAGTATTTT. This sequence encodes CASSDRLAGAPDTQYF.